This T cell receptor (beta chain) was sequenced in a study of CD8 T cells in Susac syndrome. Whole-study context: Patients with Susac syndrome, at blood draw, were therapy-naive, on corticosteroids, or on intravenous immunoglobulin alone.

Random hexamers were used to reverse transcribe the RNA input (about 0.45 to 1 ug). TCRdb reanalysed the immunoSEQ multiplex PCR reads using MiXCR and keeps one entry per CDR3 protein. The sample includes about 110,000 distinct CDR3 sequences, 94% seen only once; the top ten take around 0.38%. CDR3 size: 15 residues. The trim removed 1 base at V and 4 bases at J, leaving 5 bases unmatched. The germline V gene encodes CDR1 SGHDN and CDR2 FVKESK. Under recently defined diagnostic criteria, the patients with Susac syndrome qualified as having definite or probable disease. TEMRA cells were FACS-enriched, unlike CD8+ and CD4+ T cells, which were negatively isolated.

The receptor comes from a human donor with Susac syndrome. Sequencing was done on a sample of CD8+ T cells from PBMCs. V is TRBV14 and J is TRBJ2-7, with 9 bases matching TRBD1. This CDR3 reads CASSQGTGVRYEQYF. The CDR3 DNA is TGTGCCAGCAGCCAAGGGACAGGGGTTCGTTACGAGCAGTACTTC.